The 22 T cell receptor beta chains reported below all come from one sample, sequenced in a study of blood T cell repertoires in COVID-19 (dated by TCRdb to about 2020). Library preparation employed the immunoSEQ multiplex PCR assay. In its TCRdb copy, this immuneACCESS table keeps in-frame sequences only and misses some clones. Where compared with another copy, unresolved V genes explain less than half of these, and the others have no known cause. This sample lists 200,000 to 250,000 clones; about 80% were detected once. The ten largest make up roughly 1.8% of the sample. The sequencing input was PBMCs or T cells enriched from blood (not recorded which). The receptors originated from a man between 60 and 75 years old who had recovered from COVID-19.

The chain links TRBV10-3 to TRBJ2-7, with unresolved D. V lost 3 bases, J lost 3 bases, and 12 bases lay in between. The germline V gene has CDR1 ENHRY and CDR2 SYGVKD. There are 14 residues in the CDR3. The CDR3 loop reads CAISEGVQDYEQYF. The CDR3 DNA reads TGTGCCATCAGTGAAGGAGTCCAAGACTACGAGCAGTACTTC.

DNA for the CDR3: TGTGCCAGCAGCACCAGGACAGGGGGCTTGTACAATGAGCAGTTCTTC. Protein sequence: CASSTRTGGLYNEQFF. The V gene is TRBV7-2, the J gene TRBJ2-1; 11 bases are shared with TRBD1. Germline V gene sequence: CDR1 SGHTA, CDR2 FQGNSA. The length of the CDR3 is 16 residues. The J segment lost 4 bases and the V segment lost 5 bases, leaving 7 bases of the junction unmatched.

V and J are TRBV9 and TRBJ1-1, with TRBD1 matching 9 bases. Germline V gives CDR1 SGDLS, CDR2 YYNGEE. V was clipped by 2 bases and J by 1 base; unmatched bases: 6. The CDR3 contains 16 residues. CDR3 nucleotides: TGTGCCAGCAGCGTGGGGACAGGGCCCGCGAACACTGAAGCTTTCTTT. Translated: CASSVGTGPANTEAFF.

This clone was counted between two and nine times. The chain joins TRBV2 to TRBJ2-1; the D gene is possibly TRBD2 (7 bases). The V gene's germline CDR1 is SNHLY and CDR2 FYNNEI. Deletions cut 7 bases from V and 7 bases from J, with 17 bases between. This CDR3 contains 14 residues. The CDR3, as DNA: TGTGCCAGCAACGTGATCGGGGGGCGGAATGAGCAGTTCTTC. It codes for CASNVIGGRNEQFF. Supplemented by reference TRBV2 and TRBJ2-1, the full variable domain reads EPEVTQTPSHQVTQMGQEVILRCVPISNHLYFYWYRQILGQKVEFLVSFYNNEISEKSEIFDDQFSVERPDGSNFTLKIRSTKLEDSAMYFCASNVIGGRNEQFFGPGTRLTVL.

The genes are TRBV5-6 and TRBJ1-4; the D is unclear. Germline V gives CDR1 SGHDT, CDR2 YYEEEE. Trimming took 6 bases from V and 1 from J, leaving 13 bases between them. This CDR3 is built from 15 residues. This CDR3 reads CASNRGMETNEKLFF. In DNA form, the CDR3 reads TGTGCCAGCAATCGGGGAATGGAAACTAATGAAAAACTGTTTTTT.

The rearrangement links TRBV5-1 to TRBJ1-4; the D is unclear. Germline V gene sequence: CDR1 SGHRS, CDR2 YFSETQ. The CDR3 length is 16 residues. Trimming removed 1 base at V and 0 bases at J, with 10 bases between. Written as DNA, the CDR3 is TGCGCCAGCAGCTTGCGTGGTACAGCAACTAATGAAAAACTGTTTTTT. Protein product: CASSLRGTATNEKLFF.

The chain's CDR3 is CASGGEVNIQYF. For the CDR3, the DNA is TGCGCCAGCGGAGGGGAGGTAAACATTCAGTACTTC. The gene calls are TRBV10-2 and TRBJ2-4, with D tentatively TRBD2 (6 bases). The CDR3 is 12 amino acids. Germline CDR1 and CDR2: WSHSY and SAAADI. V shed 8 bases and J shed 6 bases, with 11 bases lying between them.

V is TRBV4-2 and J is TRBJ2-3, with 7 positions matching TRBD1. The trim removed 0 bases at V and 7 bases at J, leaving 7 bases unmatched. This CDR3 is built from 15 residues. In germline, CDR1 is LGHNA, CDR2 YNFKEQ. This CDR3 reads CASSQEWGRGYTQYF. DNA for the CDR3: TGTGCCAGCAGCCAAGAGTGGGGCAGGGGGTATACGCAGTATTTT.

The chain has TRBV5-1 and TRBJ1-2, with D possibly being TRBD1 (5 bases). CDR1 is SGHRS and CDR2 is YFSETQ in the germline V gene. V lost 2 bases and J 5 bases, leaving 13 bases between the germline ends. CDR3 size: 14 residues. The CDR3 DNA follows: TGCGCCAGCAGCTTCGGGAGGGGCGGGTATGGCTACACCTTC. Residues: CASSFGRGGYGYTF.

J is TRBJ1-2 and V is TRBV4-1; D is unclear. Deletions cut 1 base from V and 2 bases from J, with 11 bases between. In germline, CDR1 is MGHRA, CDR2 YSYEKL. The CDR3 is 15 residues long. In DNA form, the CDR3 reads TGCGCCAGCAGCCAAGTTGAGGTTTCCAACTATGGCTACACCTTC. It translates to CASSQVEVSNYGYTF.

The chain links TRBV3-1 (or the pseudogene TRBV3-2) to TRBJ1-3; D unresolved. The CDR3 runs to 14 residues. The germline CDR1 and CDR2 sequences are LGHDT and YNNKEL (reference sequence). V gave up 2 bases and J gave up 0 bases, with 5 bases separating them. Written as DNA, the CDR3 is TGTGCCAGCAGCCAATCTCGCTCTGGAAACACCATATATTTT. Its translation: CASSQSRSGNTIYF.

The gene calls are TRBV7-2 and TRBJ1-1; TRBD1 is a possible D gene (6 bases). Trimming removed 3 bases from V and 4 bases from J, with 9 bases in between. Looked up from germline, CDR1 is SGHTA and CDR2 is FQGNSA. This CDR3 has 13 amino acids. The CDR3 loop reads CASSFRTATEAFF. In DNA, the CDR3 is TGTGCCAGCAGCTTCCGGACAGCCACTGAAGCTTTCTTT.

This clone was detected only once. CDR3 sequence reads: CASSYGGDYTEAFF. CDR3 nucleotide sequence: TGTGCCAGCAGTTACGGGGGGGACTACACTGAAGCTTTCTTT. The chain joins TRBV6-2 or TRBV6-3 to TRBJ1-1; tentative D call: TRBD1 (5 bases). The V and J ends lost 2 bases and 3 bases respectively, with 10 bases between them. This CDR3 region has 14 residues. Germline V CDR1 and CDR2: MNHEY, SVGEGT.

V usage is TRBV11-3 and J usage is TRBJ2-7; 7 bases match TRBD1. Losses at the gene ends were 2 bases for V and 2 bases for J; bases not matched to a gene: 6. The CDR3 is 15 amino acids. Germline CDR1 is SGHNT and CDR2 is YENEEA. DNA for the CDR3: TGTGCCAGCAGCTTAAAGGTTACAGGGGCCTACGAGCAGTACTTC. Amino acids: CASSLKVTGAYEQYF.

The V gene is TRBV7-2, the J gene TRBJ2-2, with 9 bases aligning to TRBD2. The CDR3 is 16 amino acids. The ends lost 6 bases at V and 4 bases at J; junction bases unmatched: 9. Germline V gene lookup returns CDR1 SGHTA and CDR2 FQGNSA. CDR3 protein: CASSLAGGLSTGELFF. Here the CDR3 DNA reads TGTGCCAGCAGTCTGGCGGGGGGGTTAAGCACCGGGGAGCTGTTTTTT.

This chain joins TRBV5-1 and TRBJ2-2; 9 bases map to TRBD1. The CDR3 runs 14 residues. Germline CDR1 and CDR2: SGHRS and YFSETQ. J was trimmed by 6 bases and V by 4 bases; bases with no gene match: 4. The CDR3 region is CASSGRQGAGELFF. The CDR3 coding sequence is TGCGCCAGCAGCGGACGACAGGGGGCCGGGGAGCTGTTTTTT.

This chain joins TRBV25-1 and TRBJ1-2, with 7 bases aligning to TRBD1. V was clipped by 4 bases and J by 5 bases; unmatched bases: 13. Germline V CDR1 and CDR2: MGHDK, SYGVNS. CDR3 size: 16 residues. The CDR3 DNA reads as TGTGCCAGCAGTGGGGCCGTACCACAGGGGTTATATGGCTACACCTTC. As protein: CASSGAVPQGLYGYTF.

The chain employs TRBV6-2 or TRBV6-3 and TRBJ2-1, with 7 bases fitting TRBD1. Germline CDR1 is MNHEY and CDR2 is SVGEGT. The CDR3 is 11 residues long. Unmatched junction bases numbered 5, after V lost 6 bases and J lost 12 bases. The CDR3 region is CASSSRDRQFF. DNA for the CDR3: TGTGCCAGCAGCAGCCGGGACAGGCAGTTCTTC.

This chain connects TRBV6-2 or TRBV6-3 to TRBJ2-7; 8 bases fit TRBD2. V lost 4 bases and J lost 6; bases outside the gene matches: 14. CDR3 length: 16 amino acids. Germline V gene data show CDR1 as MNHEY and CDR2 as SVGEGT. The CDR3 nucleotides are TGTGCCAGCAGTTCCGGGACTAGGGCCCCTGTGGGCGAGCAGTACTTC. It codes for CASSSGTRAPVGEQYF.

This clone was counted a few times. CDR3 nucleotides: TGTGCCAGCAAAAGGACACTACTCTCCTACGAGCAGTACTTC. As protein: CASKRTLLSYEQYF. This chain uses TRBV6-6 with TRBJ2-7; the D gene is possibly TRBD1 (5 bases). Trimming shortened V by 7 bases and J by 0 bases, and 13 bases separated the two germline ends. This CDR3 region has 14 residues. Germline lookup yields CDR1 MNHNY and CDR2 SVGAGI (reference sequence).

Concerning this clone: Other DNA sequences within the sample encode an identical CDR3. This rearrangement joins TRBV6-5 to TRBJ2-3; the D gene is possibly TRBD2 (5 bases). CDR1 and CDR2 (germline): MNHEY, SVGAGI. Trimming stripped 5 bases from V and 3 bases from J, with 9 bases between. The CDR3 extends over 13 amino acids. CDR3 region: CASSPPGTDTQYF. As DNA, the CDR3 is TGTGCCAGCAGTCCCCCGGGGACAGATACGCAGTATTTT.

The chain employs TRBV3-1 (or the pseudogene TRBV3-2) and TRBJ2-7; 7 nucleotides line up with TRBD2. From germline, CDR1 is LGHDT and CDR2 YNNKEL (reference sequence). The V and J ends lost 3 bases and 0 bases, in that order; junction bases with no gene match: 5. The CDR3 spans 15 residues. The CDR3 DNA is TGTGCCAGCAGCCAGGGGGGGGGAAGCTCCTACGAGCAGTACTTC. Its translation: CASSQGGGSSYEQYF.